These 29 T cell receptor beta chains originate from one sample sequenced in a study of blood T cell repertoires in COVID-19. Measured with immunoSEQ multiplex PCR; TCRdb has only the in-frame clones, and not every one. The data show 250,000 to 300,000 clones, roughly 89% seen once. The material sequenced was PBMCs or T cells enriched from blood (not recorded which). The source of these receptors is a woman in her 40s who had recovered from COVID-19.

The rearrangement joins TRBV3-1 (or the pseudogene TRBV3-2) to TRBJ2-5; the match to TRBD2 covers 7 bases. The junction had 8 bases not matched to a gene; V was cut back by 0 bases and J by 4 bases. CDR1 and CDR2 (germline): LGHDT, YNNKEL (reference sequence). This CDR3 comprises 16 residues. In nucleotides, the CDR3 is TGTGCCAGCAGCCAAGAGAGACTGTGGGAGGGAGAGACCCAGTACTTC. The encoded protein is CASSQERLWEGETQYF.

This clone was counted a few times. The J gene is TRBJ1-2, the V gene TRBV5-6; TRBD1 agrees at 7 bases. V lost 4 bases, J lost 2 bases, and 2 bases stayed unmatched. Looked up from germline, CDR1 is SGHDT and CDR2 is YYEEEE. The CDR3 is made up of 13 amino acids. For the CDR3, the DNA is TGTGCCAGCAGCCCGGGACAGAACTATGGCTACACCTTC. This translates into CASSPGQNYGYTF.

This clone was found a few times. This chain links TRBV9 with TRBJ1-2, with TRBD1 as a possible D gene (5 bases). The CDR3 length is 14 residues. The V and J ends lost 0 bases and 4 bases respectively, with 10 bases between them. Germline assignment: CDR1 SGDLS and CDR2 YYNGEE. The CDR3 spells CASSVGAGPYGYTF. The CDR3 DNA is TGTGCCAGCAGCGTAGGGGCAGGGCCCTATGGCTACACCTTC. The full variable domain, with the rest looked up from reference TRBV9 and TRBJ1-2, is DSGVTQTPKHLITATGQRVTLRCSPRSGDLSVYWYQQSLDQGLQFLIQYYNGEERAKGNILERFSAQQFPDLHSELNLSSLELGDSALYFCASSVGAGPYGYTFGSGTRLTVV.

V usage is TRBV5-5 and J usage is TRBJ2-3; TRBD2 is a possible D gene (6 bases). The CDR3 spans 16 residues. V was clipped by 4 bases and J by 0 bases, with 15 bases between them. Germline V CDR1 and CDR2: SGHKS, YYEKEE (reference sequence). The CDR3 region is CASSQPRGTSTDTQYF. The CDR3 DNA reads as TGTGCCAGCAGCCAGCCCCGAGGGACTAGCACAGATACGCAGTATTTT.

CDR3 DNA sequence: TGTGCCAGCAGCTCCCCCGGAGGAGGTGAAAACATTCAGTACTTC. Protein sequence: CASSSPGGGENIQYF. V is TRBV7-9 and J is TRBJ2-4, with D possibly matching TRBD2 (5 bases). The length of the CDR3 is 15 residues. V lost 4 bases and J 5 bases, leaving 15 bases between the germline ends. Looked up from germline, CDR1 is SEHNR and CDR2 is FQNEAQ (reference sequence).

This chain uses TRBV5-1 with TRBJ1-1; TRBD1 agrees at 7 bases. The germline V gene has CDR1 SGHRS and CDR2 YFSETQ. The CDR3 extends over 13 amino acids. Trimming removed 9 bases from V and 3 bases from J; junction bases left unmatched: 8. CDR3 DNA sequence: TGCGCCACTCGCAGAGACAGGGACACTGAAGCTTTCTTT. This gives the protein CATRRDRDTEAFF.

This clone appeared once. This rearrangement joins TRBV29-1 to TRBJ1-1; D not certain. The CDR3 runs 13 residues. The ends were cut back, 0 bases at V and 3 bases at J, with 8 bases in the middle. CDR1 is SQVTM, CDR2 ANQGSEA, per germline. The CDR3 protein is CSVEEVAYTEAFF. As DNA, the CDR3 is TGCAGCGTTGAAGAAGTAGCTTACACTGAAGCTTTCTTT.

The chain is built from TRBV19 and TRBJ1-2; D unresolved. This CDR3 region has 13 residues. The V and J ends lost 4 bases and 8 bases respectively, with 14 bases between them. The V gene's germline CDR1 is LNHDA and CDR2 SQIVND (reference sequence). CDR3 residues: CASSRLEGGGYTF. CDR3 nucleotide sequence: TGTGCCAGTAGTAGACTTGAAGGCGGCGGCTACACCTTC.

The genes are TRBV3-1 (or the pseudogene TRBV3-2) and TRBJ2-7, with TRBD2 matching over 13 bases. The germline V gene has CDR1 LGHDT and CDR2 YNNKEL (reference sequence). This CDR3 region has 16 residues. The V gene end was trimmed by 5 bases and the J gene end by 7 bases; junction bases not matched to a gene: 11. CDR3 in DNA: TGTGCCAGCAGCTCCCGGGGACTAGCGGGATCGGAGGAGCAGTACTTC. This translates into CASSSRGLAGSEEQYF.

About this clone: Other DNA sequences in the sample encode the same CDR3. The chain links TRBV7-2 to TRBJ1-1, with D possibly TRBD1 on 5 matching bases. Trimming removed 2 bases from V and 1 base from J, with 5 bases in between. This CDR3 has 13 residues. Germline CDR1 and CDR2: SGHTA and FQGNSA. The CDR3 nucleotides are TGTGCCAGCAGCTTACAGGGGAACACTGAAGCTTTCTTT. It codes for CASSLQGNTEAFF.

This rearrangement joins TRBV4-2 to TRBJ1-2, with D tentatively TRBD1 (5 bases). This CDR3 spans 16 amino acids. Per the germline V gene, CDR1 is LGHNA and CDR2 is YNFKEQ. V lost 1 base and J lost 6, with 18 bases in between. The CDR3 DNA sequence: TGTGCCAGCAGCCAAGGGGTGGCAGGTCAGGGCAATGGCTACACCTTC. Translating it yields CASSQGVAGQGNGYTF.

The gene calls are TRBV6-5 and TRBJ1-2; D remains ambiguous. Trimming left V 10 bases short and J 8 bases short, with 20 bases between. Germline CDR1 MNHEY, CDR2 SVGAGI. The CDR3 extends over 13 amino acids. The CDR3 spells CATFSIPAGGYTF. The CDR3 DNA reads TGTGCCACCTTTTCAATACCGGCAGGAGGCTACACCTTC.

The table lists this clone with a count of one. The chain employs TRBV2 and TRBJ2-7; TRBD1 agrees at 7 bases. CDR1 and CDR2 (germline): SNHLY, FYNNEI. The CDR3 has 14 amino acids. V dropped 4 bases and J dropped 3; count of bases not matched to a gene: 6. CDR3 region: CASSADRVDYEQYF. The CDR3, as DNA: TGTGCCAGCAGTGCCGACAGGGTGGACTACGAGCAGTACTTC.

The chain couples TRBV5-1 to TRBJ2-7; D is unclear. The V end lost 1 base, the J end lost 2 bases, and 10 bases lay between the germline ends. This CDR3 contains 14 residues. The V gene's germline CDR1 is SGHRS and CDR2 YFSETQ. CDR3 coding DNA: TGCGCCAGCAGCTTGATACAGTCCACCTACGAGCAGTACTTC. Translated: CASSLIQSTYEQYF. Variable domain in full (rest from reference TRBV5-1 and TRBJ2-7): KAGVTQTPRYLIKTRGQQVTLSCSPISGHRSVSWYQQTPGQGLQFLFEYFSETQRNKGNFPGRFSGRQFSNSRSEMNVSTLELGDSALYLCASSLIQSTYEQYFGPGTRLTVT.

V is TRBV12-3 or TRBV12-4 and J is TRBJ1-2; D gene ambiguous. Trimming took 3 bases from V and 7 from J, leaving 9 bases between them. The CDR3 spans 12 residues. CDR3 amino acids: CASSFWASGYTF. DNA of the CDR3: TGTGCCAGCAGTTTTTGGGCGAGTGGCTACACCTTC.

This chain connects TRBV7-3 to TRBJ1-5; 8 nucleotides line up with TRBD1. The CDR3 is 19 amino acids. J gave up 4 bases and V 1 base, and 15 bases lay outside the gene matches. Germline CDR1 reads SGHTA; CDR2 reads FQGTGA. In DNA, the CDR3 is TGTGCCAGCAGCTTAAGGGAGGACAGGGCTGGTGTTTGGAATCAGCCCCAGCATTTT. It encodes CASSLREDRAGVWNQPQHF.

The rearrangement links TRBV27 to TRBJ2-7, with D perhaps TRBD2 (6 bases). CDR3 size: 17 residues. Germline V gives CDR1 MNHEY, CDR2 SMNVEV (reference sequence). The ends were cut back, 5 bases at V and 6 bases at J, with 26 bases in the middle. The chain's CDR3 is CASSPRSGTGEKGEQYF. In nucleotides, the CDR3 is TGTGCCAGCAGTCCACGCTCCGGGACGGGAGAAAAAGGCGAGCAGTACTTC.

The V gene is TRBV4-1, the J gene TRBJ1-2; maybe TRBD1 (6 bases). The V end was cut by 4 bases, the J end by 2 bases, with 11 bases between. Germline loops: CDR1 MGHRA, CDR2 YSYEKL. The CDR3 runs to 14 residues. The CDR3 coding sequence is TGCGCCAGCAGCCTCCCTGACAGGAACTATGGCTACACCTTC. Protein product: CASSLPDRNYGYTF.

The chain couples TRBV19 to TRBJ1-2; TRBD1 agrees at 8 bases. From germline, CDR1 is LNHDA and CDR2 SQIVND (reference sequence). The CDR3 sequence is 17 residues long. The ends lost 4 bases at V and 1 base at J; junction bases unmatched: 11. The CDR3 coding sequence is TGTGCCAGTAGTACCGGGACAGGCCGTCCGATTAACTATGGCTACACCTTC. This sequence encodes CASSTGTGRPINYGYTF. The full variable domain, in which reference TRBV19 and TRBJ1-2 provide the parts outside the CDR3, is DGGITQSPKYLFRKEGQNVTLSCEQNLNHDAMYWYRQDPGQGLRLIYYSQIVNDFQKGDIAEGYSVSREKKESFPLTVTSAQKNPTAFYLCASSTGTGRPINYGYTFGSGTRLTVV.

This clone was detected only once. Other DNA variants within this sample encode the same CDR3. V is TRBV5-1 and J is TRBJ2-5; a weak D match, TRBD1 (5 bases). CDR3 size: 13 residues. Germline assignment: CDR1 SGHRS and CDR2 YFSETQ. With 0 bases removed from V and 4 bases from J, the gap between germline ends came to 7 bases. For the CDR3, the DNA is TGCGCCAGCAGCTTGGGCCAGGGAGAGACCCAGTACTTC. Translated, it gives CASSLGQGETQYF. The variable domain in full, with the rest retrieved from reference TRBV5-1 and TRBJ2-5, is KAGVTQTPRYLIKTRGQQVTLSCSPISGHRSVSWYQQTPGQGLQFLFEYFSETQRNKGNFPGRFSGRQFSNSRSEMNVSTLELGDSALYLCASSLGQGETQYFGPGTRLLVL.

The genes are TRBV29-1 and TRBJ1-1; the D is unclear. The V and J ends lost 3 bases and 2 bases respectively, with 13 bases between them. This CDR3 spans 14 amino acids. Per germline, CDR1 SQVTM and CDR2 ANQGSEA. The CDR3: CSVERAAVNTEAFF. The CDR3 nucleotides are TGCAGCGTTGAGAGGGCCGCTGTAAACACTGAAGCTTTCTTT.

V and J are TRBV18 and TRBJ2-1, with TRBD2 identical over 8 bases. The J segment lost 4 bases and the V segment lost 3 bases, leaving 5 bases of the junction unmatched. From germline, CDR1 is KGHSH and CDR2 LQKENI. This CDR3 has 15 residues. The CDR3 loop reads CASSPGLGLYNEQFF. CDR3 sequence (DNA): TGTGCCAGCTCACCGGGACTAGGTCTTTACAATGAGCAGTTCTTC.

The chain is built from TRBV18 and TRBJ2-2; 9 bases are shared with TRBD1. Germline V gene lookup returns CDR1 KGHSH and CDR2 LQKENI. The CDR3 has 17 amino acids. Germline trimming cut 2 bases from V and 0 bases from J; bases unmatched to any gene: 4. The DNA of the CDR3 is TGTGCCAGCTCACCAACGACAGGGGGTACGAACACCGGGGAGCTGTTTTTT. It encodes CASSPTTGGTNTGELFF.

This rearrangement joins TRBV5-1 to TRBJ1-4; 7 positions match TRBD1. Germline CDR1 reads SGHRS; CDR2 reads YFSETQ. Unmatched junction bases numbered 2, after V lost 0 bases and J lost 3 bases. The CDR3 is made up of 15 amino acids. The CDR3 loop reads CASSLAQGANEKLFF. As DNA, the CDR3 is TGCGCCAGCAGCTTGGCCCAGGGGGCTAATGAAAAACTGTTTTTT. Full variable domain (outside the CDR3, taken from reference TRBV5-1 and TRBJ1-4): KAGVTQTPRYLIKTRGQQVTLSCSPISGHRSVSWYQQTPGQGLQFLFEYFSETQRNKGNFPGRFSGRQFSNSRSEMNVSTLELGDSALYLCASSLAQGANEKLFFGSGTQLSVL.

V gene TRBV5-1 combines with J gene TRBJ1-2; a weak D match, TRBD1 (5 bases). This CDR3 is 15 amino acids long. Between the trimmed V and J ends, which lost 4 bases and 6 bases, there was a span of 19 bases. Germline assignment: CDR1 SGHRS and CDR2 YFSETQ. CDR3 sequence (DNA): TGCGCCAGCAGCCCTCTTGGGCAGGCCAGGGATGGCTACACCTTC. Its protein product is CASSPLGQARDGYTF.

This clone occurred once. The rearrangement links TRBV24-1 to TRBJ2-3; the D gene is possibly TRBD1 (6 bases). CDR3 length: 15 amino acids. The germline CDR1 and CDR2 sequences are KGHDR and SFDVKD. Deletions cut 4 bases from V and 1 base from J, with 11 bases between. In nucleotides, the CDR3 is TGTGCCACCAGTGACGGACAGTCGGGCACAGATACGCAGTATTTT. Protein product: CATSDGQSGTDTQYF.

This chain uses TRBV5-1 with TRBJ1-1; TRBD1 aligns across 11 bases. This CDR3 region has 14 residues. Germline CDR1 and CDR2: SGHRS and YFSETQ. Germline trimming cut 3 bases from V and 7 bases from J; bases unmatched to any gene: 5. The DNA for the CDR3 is TGCGCCAGCAGCTCCGGGACAGGGGGGAATGAAGCTTTCTTT. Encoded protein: CASSSGTGGNEAFF.

The DNA of the CDR3 is TGTGCCAGCAGCTCCCCGGGCGGGGAGCTGTTTTTT. Translated: CASSSPGGELFF. The chain has TRBV7-9 and TRBJ2-2; D not resolved. CDR3 length: 12 amino acids. Per the germline V gene, CDR1 is SEHNR and CDR2 is FQNEAQ (reference sequence). Trimming took 4 bases from V and 7 from J, leaving 7 bases between them.

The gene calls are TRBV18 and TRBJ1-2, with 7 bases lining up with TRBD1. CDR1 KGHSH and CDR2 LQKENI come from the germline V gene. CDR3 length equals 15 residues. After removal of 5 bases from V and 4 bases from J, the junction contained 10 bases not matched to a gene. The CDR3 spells CASSTQGVRTYGYTF. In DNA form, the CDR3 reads TGTGCCAGCTCAACCCAGGGGGTCAGGACCTATGGCTACACCTTC.